Each of the 27 T cell receptor beta chains below was sequenced from the same sample in a study of blood T cell repertoires in COVID-19. Profiled with immunoSEQ multiplex PCR; TCRdb holds only in-frame clones, not every one. The sample includes about 110,000 clones, approximately 67% seen only once; the top ten take about 8.3%. Sequencing used peripheral blood. The receptors here all came from a woman aged 60-70 years with acute or convalescent COVID-19.

This clone was counted between two and nine times. V and J are TRBV5-1 and TRBJ1-1, with TRBD1 identical over 8 bases. With V trimmed by 3 bases and J by 0 bases, 10 bases remained unmatched. Germline-derived CDR1 and CDR2 are SGHRS and YFSETQ. The CDR3 consists of 17 residues. The CDR3 here is CASSSRGPTSLNTEAFF. In DNA form, the CDR3 reads TGCGCCAGCAGCTCCAGGGGGCCGACCTCCCTGAACACTGAAGCTTTCTTT.

The rearrangement uses TRBV2 and TRBJ2-5, with TRBD2 matching over 12 bases. The CDR3 spans 17 residues. CDR1 and CDR2 (germline): SNHLY, FYNNEI. V shed 6 bases and J 0 bases; nucleotides not matched to a gene: 8. CDR3 in amino acids: CASSHIGLAGNQETQYF. CDR3 coding DNA: TGTGCCAGCAGCCACATAGGACTAGCGGGGAACCAAGAGACCCAGTACTTC. The full variable domain, completed using reference TRBV2 and TRBJ2-5, is EPEVTQTPSHQVTQMGQEVILRCVPISNHLYFYWYRQILGQKVEFLVSFYNNEISEKSEIFDDQFSVERPDGSNFTLKIRSTKLEDSAMYFCASSHIGLAGNQETQYFGPGTRLLVL.

The chain links TRBV18 to TRBJ2-7; possible D gene TRBD1, 5 bases. Between the trimmed V and J ends, which lost 4 bases and 7 bases, there was a span of 11 bases. Germline CDR1 reads KGHSH; CDR2 reads LQKENI. CDR3 size: 12 residues. CDR3 DNA: TGTGCCAGCTCACGGCAGGGTGAAGAGCAGTACTTC. Its protein product is CASSRQGEEQYF.

V gene TRBV28 combines with J gene TRBJ1-6; 9 nucleotides line up with TRBD1. Germline V CDR1 and CDR2: MDHEN, SYDVKM. V lost 5 bases and J lost 3; bases outside the gene matches: 8. CDR3 size: 17 residues. The CDR3 sequence is CASSQTGGANYNSPLHF. CDR3 nucleotides: TGTGCCAGCAGTCAAACAGGGGGCGCAAACTATAATTCACCCCTCCACTTT. The full variable domain, with the rest looked up from reference TRBV28 and TRBJ1-6, is DVKVTQSSRYLVKRTGEKVFLECVQDMDHENMFWYRQDPGLGLRLIYFSYDVKMKEKGDIPEGYSVSREKKERFSLILESASTNQTSMYLCASSQTGGANYNSPLHFGNGTRLTVT.

This clone was seen a handful of times. The chain carries TRBV9 and TRBJ2-4, with TRBD2 identical over 8 bases. V shed 3 bases and J 5 bases; nucleotides not matched to a gene: 4. Germline CDR1 is SGDLS and CDR2 is YYNGEE. CDR3 length: 14 residues. CDR3: CASSAPGGENIQYF. The CDR3 bases are TGTGCCAGCAGCGCCCCGGGGGGGGAAAACATTCAGTACTTC.

This clone showed up just a few times. V and J are TRBV4-1 and TRBJ1-2; possible D gene TRBD1, 5 bases. The V gene lost 1 base and the J gene lost 7 bases, with 25 bases spanning the gap. The CDR3 is 18 residues long. Germline V gives CDR1 MGHRA, CDR2 YSYEKL. CDR3 in amino acids: CASSQALRGDWRASGYTF. CDR3 sequence (DNA): TGCGCCAGCAGCCAAGCCTTACGGGGGGATTGGAGGGCCTCTGGCTACACCTTC.

A note on this clone: One end of the junction is discordant with germline, which a read error may explain. This sequence joins TRBV6-6 and TRBJ1-2, with a weak D call TRBD1 (5 bases). This CDR3 spans 15 amino acids. Germline CDR1 reads MNHNY; CDR2 reads SVGAGI (reference sequence). This CDR3 is CASSYSTWGDYGYTF. The CDR3 nucleotides read TGTGCCAGCAGTTACTCCACATGGGGGGACTATGGCTACACCTTT.

This chain links TRBV10-1 with TRBJ1-1; TRBD1 matches 7 bases. The CDR3 extends over 14 amino acids. V shed 0 bases, J shed 7 bases, and the junction held 5 bases outside the gene matches. Germline loops: CDR1 WNHNN, CDR2 SYGVQD (reference sequence). The CDR3 reads CASSESGGAIEAFF. In DNA, the CDR3 is TGCGCCAGCAGTGAGTCAGGGGGCGCGATTGAAGCTTTCTTT.

This chain joins TRBV7-9 and TRBJ2-3; 8 nucleotides line up with TRBD2. CDR1 and CDR2 from the germline V gene are SEHNR and FQNEAQ (reference sequence). V shed 11 bases, J shed 2 bases, and the junction held 12 bases outside the gene matches. The CDR3 spans 15 residues. The CDR3 bases are TGTGCCCGAGGACGAAGGACTAGCTTCACAGATACGCAGTATTTT. Its translation: CARGRRTSFTDTQYF.

V and J are TRBV30 and TRBJ1-3; 8 bases match TRBD1. Losses at the gene ends were 3 bases for V and 7 bases for J; bases not matched to a gene: 8. The CDR3 runs to 14 residues. The germline CDR1 and CDR2 sequences are GTSNPN and SVGIG (reference sequence). CDR3 region: CAWSERNRGNTIYF. CDR3 in DNA: TGTGCCTGGAGCGAAAGAAACAGGGGGAACACCATATATTTT. The full variable domain, with the rest looked up from reference TRBV30 and TRBJ1-3, is SQTIHQWPATLVQPVGSPLSLECTVEGTSNPNLYWYRQAAGRGLQLLFYSVGIGQISSEVPQNLSASRPQDRQFILSSKKLLLSDSGFYLCAWSERNRGNTIYFGEGSWLTVV.

The chain combines TRBV10-3 with TRBJ2-2, with 7 nucleotides matching TRBD2. The V and J ends lost 3 bases and 5 bases, in that order; junction bases with no gene match: 9. This CDR3 contains 16 residues. Germline values: CDR1 ENHRY, CDR2 SYGVKD. The CDR3 loop is CAISDSVGGVTGELFF. The DNA for the CDR3 is TGTGCCATCAGTGACTCGGTGGGAGGGGTTACCGGGGAGCTGTTTTTT.

This rearrangement joins TRBV7-9 to TRBJ1-4; a possible D gene is TRBD1 (6 bases). Germline loops: CDR1 SEHNR, CDR2 FQNEAQ (reference sequence). V lost 8 bases, J lost 4 bases, and 23 bases lay in between. The CDR3 covers 17 residues. The CDR3, as DNA: TGTGCCAGCGGACCACGATTCGGGGACACCGGTAATGAAAAACTGTTTTTT. Translation: CASGPRFGDTGNEKLFF.

This clone was seen a few times. CDR3 in DNA: TGCAGCGCCCTGAGGGGGACCCTCTACAATGAGCAGTTCTTC. This gives the protein CSALRGTLYNEQFF. The chain carries TRBV29-1 and TRBJ2-1; possible D gene TRBD1, 6 bases. V was pared by 7 bases and J by 3 bases, with 16 bases between. There are 14 residues in the CDR3. Germline CDR1 is SQVTM and CDR2 is ANQGSEA.

The gene calls are TRBV18 and TRBJ2-5; D is possibly TRBD2 (6 bases). The CDR3 extends over 14 amino acids. Germline V gene data show CDR1 as KGHSH and CDR2 as LQKENI. Deletions cut 1 base from V and 3 bases from J, with 9 bases between. The CDR3 nucleotides are TGTGCCAGCTCACCACGGGCTAGCGAAGAGACCCAGTACTTC. It specifies CASSPRASEETQYF.

The V call is TRBV29-1, the J call TRBJ2-3, with 7 bases lining up with TRBD2. This CDR3 has 13 amino acids. The V gene end was trimmed by 8 bases and the J gene end by 3 bases; junction bases not matched to a gene: 8. Germline CDR1 SQVTM, CDR2 ANQGSEA. The CDR3: CSSSGGPTDTQYF. The CDR3 DNA reads as TGCAGCTCCTCGGGGGGACCGACAGATACGCAGTATTTT.

This clone has more than one count but fewer than ten. The V gene is TRBV6-5, the J gene TRBJ1-4, with 8 bases aligning to TRBD1. CDR1 is MNHEY, CDR2 SVGAGI, per germline. This CDR3 spans 15 amino acids. V was clipped by 5 bases and J by 5 bases; unmatched bases: 7. The CDR3 spells CASSNLRGRNEKLFF. The CDR3 coding sequence is TGTGCCAGCAGTAATCTCAGGGGGCGGAATGAAAAACTGTTTTTT.

This clone was seen ten or more times. The chain carries TRBV5-6 and TRBJ2-7, with 7 bases identical to TRBD1. The CDR3 consists of 14 residues. Unmatched junction bases numbered 11, after V lost 4 bases and J lost 7 bases. In germline, CDR1 is SGHDT, CDR2 YYEEEE. The CDR3 sequence is CASSLGTVRGEQYF. The CDR3 DNA sequence: TGTGCCAGCAGCCTTGGGACAGTCAGGGGGGAGCAGTACTTC.

The rearrangement links TRBV5-1 to TRBJ2-3; 16 positions match TRBD2. Germline loops: CDR1 SGHRS, CDR2 YFSETQ. This CDR3 has 20 residues. The J segment lost 2 bases and the V segment lost 3 bases, leaving 12 bases of the junction unmatched. The CDR3 DNA is TGCGCCAGCAGCTCAGGCCCGTCGGGACTAGCGGGGGGGTCCACAGATACGCAGTATTTT. The encoded protein is CASSSGPSGLAGGSTDTQYF.

The chain combines TRBV5-6 with TRBJ2-1; 8 nucleotides agree with TRBD1. Per germline, CDR1 SGHDT and CDR2 YYEEEE. With 5 bases clipped from V and 4 bases from J, the junction kept 5 bases outside the gene matches. The CDR3 extends over 14 amino acids. CDR3 DNA: TGTGCCAGCAGTTCCGGGACAGGATACAATGAGCAGTTCTTC. Residues: CASSSGTGYNEQFF.

This clone was observed a few times. The chain is built from TRBV24-1 and TRBJ2-2; unclear D gene. CDR3 size: 14 residues. Germline assignment: CDR1 KGHDR and CDR2 SFDVKD. V lost 4 bases to trimming and J lost 3 bases, with 8 bases between them. Written as DNA, the CDR3 is TGTGCCACCAGTGAGCACCGAGACACCGGGGAGCTGTTTTTT. Translating it yields CATSEHRDTGELFF.

The rearrangement links TRBV7-8 to TRBJ1-5; 7 bases align to TRBD1. In germline, CDR1 is SGHVS, CDR2 FQNEAQ. The CDR3 runs 15 residues. The V segment lost 0 bases and the J segment 2 bases; nucleotides outside the gene matches: 1. The CDR3 sequence is CASSLATGGNQPQHF. Here the CDR3 DNA reads TGTGCCAGCAGCTTAGCAACAGGGGGCAATCAGCCCCAGCATTTT.

V is TRBV7-2 and J is TRBJ2-2, with D maybe TRBD2 (5 bases). V shed 5 bases and J shed 6 bases, with 13 bases lying between them. The length of the CDR3 is 14 residues. The germline V gene encodes CDR1 SGHTA and CDR2 FQGNSA. DNA of the CDR3: TGTGCCAGCAGCCCAGCAGGAGGTGCCGGGGAGCTGTTTTTT. The encoded protein is CASSPAGGAGELFF.

The chain carries TRBV19 and TRBJ2-1; 8 bases map to TRBD1. The germline CDR1 and CDR2 sequences are LNHDA and SQIVND (reference sequence). Germline trimming cut 3 bases from V and 6 bases from J; bases unmatched to any gene: 4. CDR3 length: 14 amino acids. The CDR3 sequence is CASSIRGQFNEQFF. The CDR3 region has the DNA TGTGCCAGTAGTATCAGGGGGCAGTTCAATGAGCAGTTCTTC.

CDR3 nucleotides: TGTGCCAGCAGCCCCTATCTGGGACAACACTCTGGAAACACCATATATTTT. Protein: CASSPYLGQHSGNTIYF. The chain joins TRBV14 to TRBJ1-3; the D gene is possibly TRBD1 (6 bases). Germline CDR1 and CDR2: SGHDN and FVKESK. This CDR3 contains 17 residues. The ends were cut back, 4 bases at V and 0 bases at J, with 16 bases in the middle.

The chain is built from TRBV5-1 and TRBJ1-1; TRBD1 agrees at 7 bases. After removal of 6 bases from V and 0 bases from J, the junction contained 11 bases not matched to a gene. This CDR3 is built from 16 residues. The germline gives CDR1 SGHRS, CDR2 YFSETQ. CDR3: CASNLGGGVVNTEAFF. CDR3 nucleotides: TGCGCCAGCAACCTAGGGGGCGGCGTTGTGAACACTGAAGCTTTCTTT. The full variable domain, with the rest looked up from reference TRBV5-1 and TRBJ1-1, is KAGVTQTPRYLIKTRGQQVTLSCSPISGHRSVSWYQQTPGQGLQFLFEYFSETQRNKGNFPGRFSGRQFSNSRSEMNVSTLELGDSALYLCASNLGGGVVNTEAFFGQGTRLTVV.

The chain joins TRBV18 to TRBJ1-5; D perhaps matches TRBD1 (5 bases). Trimming removed 2 bases from V and 3 bases from J, with 11 bases in between. Germline CDR1 KGHSH, CDR2 LQKENI. There are 15 residues in the CDR3. CDR3 bases: TGTGCCAGCTCACCAGCGTCAGGGATCAATCAGCCCCAGCATTTT. This translates into CASSPASGINQPQHF.

The chain recombines TRBV30 with TRBJ2-3; D may be TRBD2 (7 bases). The V and J ends lost 0 bases and 6 bases respectively, with 16 bases between them. This CDR3 is 15 amino acids long. From germline, CDR1 is GTSNPN and CDR2 SVGIG (reference sequence). Here the CDR3 reads CAWSVGGPGGDTQYF. CDR3 bases: TGTGCCTGGAGTGTTGGGGGGCCGGGGGGTGATACGCAGTATTTT.